This paragraph covers one T cell receptor beta chain sequence. Repertoires were generated with immunoSEQ multiplex PCR, while TCRdb's copy carries only in-frame clones and drops some. This table holds more than 25,000 clones, around four fifths found once. From germline, CDR1 is SGHNT and CDR2 YENEEA. CDR3 size: 16 residues. V lost 5 bases and J 6 bases, leaving 17 bases between the germline ends. Sample treatment: preoperative locoregional IRX-2 cytokine immunotherapy. The data stem from a study of preoperative IRX-2 immunotherapy in early breast cancer. The TCR originated in a human donor with breast cancer. Here the sequenced sample was lymph node tissue, taken after IRX-2 immunotherapy. The rearrangement uses TRBV11-3 and TRBJ1-6; a weak D match, TRBD1 (6 bases). As DNA, the CDR3 is TGTGCCAGCAGCCCACGGACGGGACACCGTAATTCACCCCTCCACTTT. Amino acid sequence: CASSPRTGHRNSPLHF. Filled out from reference TRBV11-3 and TRBJ1-6, the complete variable domain reads EAGVVQSPRYKIIEKKQPVAFWCNPISGHNTLYWYLQNLGQGPELLIRYENEEAVDDSQLPKDRFSAERLKGVDSTLKIQPAELGDSAVYLCASSPRTGHRNSPLHFGNGTRLTVT.